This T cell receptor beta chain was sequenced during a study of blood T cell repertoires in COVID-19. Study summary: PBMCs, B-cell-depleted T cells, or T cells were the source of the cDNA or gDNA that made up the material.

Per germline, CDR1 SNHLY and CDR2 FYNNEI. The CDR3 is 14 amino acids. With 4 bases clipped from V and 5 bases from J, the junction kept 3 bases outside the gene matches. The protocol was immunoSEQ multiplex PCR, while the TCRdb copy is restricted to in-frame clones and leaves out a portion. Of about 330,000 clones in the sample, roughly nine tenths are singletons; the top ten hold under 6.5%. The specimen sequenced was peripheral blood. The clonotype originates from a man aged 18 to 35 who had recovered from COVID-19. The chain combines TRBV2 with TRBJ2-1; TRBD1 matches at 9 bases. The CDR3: CASSGDRGDNEQFF. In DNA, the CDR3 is TGTGCCAGCAGTGGAGACAGGGGGGACAATGAGCAGTTCTTC.